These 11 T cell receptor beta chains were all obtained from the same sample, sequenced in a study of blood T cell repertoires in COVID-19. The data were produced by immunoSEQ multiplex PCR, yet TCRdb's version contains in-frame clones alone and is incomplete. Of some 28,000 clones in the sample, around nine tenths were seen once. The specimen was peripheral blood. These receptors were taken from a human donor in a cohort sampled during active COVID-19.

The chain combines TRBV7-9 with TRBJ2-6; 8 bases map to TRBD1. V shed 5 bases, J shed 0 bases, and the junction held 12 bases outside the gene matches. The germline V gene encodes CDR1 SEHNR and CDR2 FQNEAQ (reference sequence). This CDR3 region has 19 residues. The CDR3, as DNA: TGTGCCAGCAGCGGTCCGGGACAGGAAGGTCGCTCTGGGGCCAACGTCCTGACTTTC. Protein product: CASSGPGQEGRSGANVLTF.

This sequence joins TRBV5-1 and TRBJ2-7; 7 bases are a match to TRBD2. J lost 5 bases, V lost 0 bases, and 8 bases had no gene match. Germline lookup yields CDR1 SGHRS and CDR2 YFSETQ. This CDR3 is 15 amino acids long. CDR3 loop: CASSLAGGSENEQYF. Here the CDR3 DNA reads TGCGCCAGCAGCTTGGCCGGGGGGTCAGAAAACGAGCAGTACTTC.

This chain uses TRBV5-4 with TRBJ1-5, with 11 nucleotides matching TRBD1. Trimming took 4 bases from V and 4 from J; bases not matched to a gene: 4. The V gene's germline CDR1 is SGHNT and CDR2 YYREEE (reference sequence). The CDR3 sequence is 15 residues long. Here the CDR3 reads CASSPGTGGNQPQHF. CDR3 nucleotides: TGTGCCAGCAGCCCGGGGACAGGGGGGAATCAGCCCCAGCATTTT.

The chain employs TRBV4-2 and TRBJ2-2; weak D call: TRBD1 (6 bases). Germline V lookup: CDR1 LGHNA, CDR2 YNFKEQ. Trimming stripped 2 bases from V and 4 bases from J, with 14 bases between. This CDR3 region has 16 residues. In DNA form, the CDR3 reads TGTGCCAGCAGCCAACAGGGGTCTCATAGCACCGGGGAGCTGTTTTTT. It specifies CASSQQGSHSTGELFF.

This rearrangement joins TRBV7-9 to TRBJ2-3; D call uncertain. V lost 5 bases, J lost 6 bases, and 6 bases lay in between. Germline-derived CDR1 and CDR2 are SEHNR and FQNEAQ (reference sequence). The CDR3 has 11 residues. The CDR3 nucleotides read TGTGCCAGCAGCAACCGGGATACGCAGTATTTT. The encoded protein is CASSNRDTQYF. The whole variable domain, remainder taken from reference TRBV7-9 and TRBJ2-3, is DTGVSQNPRHKITKRGQNVTFRCDPISEHNRLYWYRQTLGQGPEFLTYFQNEAQLEKSRLLSDRFSAERPKGSFSTLEIQRTEQGDSAMYLCASSNRDTQYFGPGTRLTVL.

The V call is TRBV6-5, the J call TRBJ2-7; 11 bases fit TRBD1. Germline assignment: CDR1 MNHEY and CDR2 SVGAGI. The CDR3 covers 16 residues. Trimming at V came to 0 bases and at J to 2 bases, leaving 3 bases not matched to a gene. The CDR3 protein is CASSYSWGQGAYEQYF. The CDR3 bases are TGTGCCAGCAGTTACTCCTGGGGACAGGGGGCCTACGAGCAGTACTTC.

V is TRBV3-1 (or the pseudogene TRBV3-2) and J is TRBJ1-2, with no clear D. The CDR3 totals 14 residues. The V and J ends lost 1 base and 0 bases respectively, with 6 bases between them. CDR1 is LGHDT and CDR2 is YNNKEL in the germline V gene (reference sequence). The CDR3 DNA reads TGTGCCAGCAGCCAAGTCTTTTCTAACTATGGCTACACCTTC. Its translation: CASSQVFSNYGYTF.

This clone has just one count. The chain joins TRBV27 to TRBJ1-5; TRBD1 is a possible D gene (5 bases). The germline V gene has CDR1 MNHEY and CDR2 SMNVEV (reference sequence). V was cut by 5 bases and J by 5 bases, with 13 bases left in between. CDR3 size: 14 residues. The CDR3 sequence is CASSPTGIYQPQHF. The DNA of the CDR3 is TGTGCCAGCAGTCCAACAGGAATTTATCAGCCCCAGCATTTT.

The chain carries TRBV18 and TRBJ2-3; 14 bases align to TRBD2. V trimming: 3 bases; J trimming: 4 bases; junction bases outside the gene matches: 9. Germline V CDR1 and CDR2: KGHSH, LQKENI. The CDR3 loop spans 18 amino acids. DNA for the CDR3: TGTGCCAGCTCACCTGCGGCGACTAGCGGGAGGGCTCCAGATACGCAGTATTTT. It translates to CASSPAATSGRAPDTQYF.

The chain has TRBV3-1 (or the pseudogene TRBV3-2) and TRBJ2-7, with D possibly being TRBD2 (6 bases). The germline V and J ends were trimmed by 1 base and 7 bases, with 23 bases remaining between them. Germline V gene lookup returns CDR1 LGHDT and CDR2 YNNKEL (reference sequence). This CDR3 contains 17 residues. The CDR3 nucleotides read TGTGCCAGCAGCCAAGGCGGACCGGGACTGGGCTCCTGGGAGCAGTACTTC. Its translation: CASSQGGPGLGSWEQYF.

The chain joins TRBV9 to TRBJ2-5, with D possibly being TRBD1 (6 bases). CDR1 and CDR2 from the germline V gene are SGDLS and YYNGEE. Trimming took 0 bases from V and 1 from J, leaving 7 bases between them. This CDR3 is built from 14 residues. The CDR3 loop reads CASSVGTAQETQYF. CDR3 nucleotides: TGTGCCAGCAGCGTAGGGACAGCCCAAGAGACCCAGTACTTC.